This T cell receptor (beta chain) was captured by sequencing in a study of identical twins (dated by TCRdb to the mid-2010s). For context, the study as a whole: To test whether fetal clonotypes persist, the study used deep sequencing on TCR alpha and beta repertoires from monozygotic twins, unrelated adults of various ages, and cord blood. To rule out contamination, the twin experiments were replicated at different times with different library preparation protocols. General study outcomes and caveats: Fewer insertions were carried by abundant cord blood beta clonotypes; a weaker similar trend was observed in young adult naive repertoires, while no such trend was observed in memory repertoires. Zero-insertion analyses could be partly confounded by invariant T cells such as MAIT and iNKT, though diverse VJ usage argued against such confounding for most clonotypes. Conclusions relied on cross-sectional statistical analysis, since the same donors could not be followed over many years. The excess sharing between twins in beta out-of-frame sequences was weaker because fewer shared sequences reduced the signal-to-noise ratio. Compared with coincidental sharing between unrelated individuals, out-of-frame TCR alpha sequences shared between twins had an excess of sequences with low generation probability. Out-of-frame TCR alpha sharing in monozygotic twins was systematically underestimated by recombination models, whereas sharing between unrelated individuals was in agreement with the recombination models.

All donors were healthy Caucasians. The twin cohort consisted of three pairs of female monozygotic twins, all aged roughly 18 to 29 years. Positive isolation kits from Invitrogen were used to isolate the CD4+ and CD8+ T cell populations. The CDR3, from cysteine to phenylalanine, totals 16 residues. Here the CDR3 DNA is all that survives: 48 bases in frame from base 1. V loses 0 bases of germline sequence and J loses 0 bases, and the interval between the two ends is 9 bases. As encoded in the germline V gene, CDR1 is LGHNA while CDR2 is YNFKEQ. For this clonotype: Its antigen remains undetermined. No much larger clonotype is one base removed from it; base qualities were not supplied.

Receptors were amplified or captured by 5' RACE. Sequenced on an Illumina HiSeq 2000. Template switching introduced a universal primer binding site; the final cDNA contained a unique molecular identifier, enabling accurate counting of TCR cDNA molecules. First-strand cDNA for TCR alpha and beta chains was synthesized from specific primers in the conserved constant-segment region. Each cDNA library was double barcoded, with a SMART-Mk sample barcode plus Illumina barcodes, to control for contamination. TruSeq adapter sequences, together with Illumina sample barcodes, were added in two successive PCR steps. The TCR alpha and beta cDNA libraries were sequenced on the Illumina HiSeq platform using custom primers. Regarding the original processing steps: Unique molecular identifiers were extracted from raw reads with MiGEC, and CDR3 positions were determined with MiXCR. Recombination models were inferred per individual with the repgenHMM and IGoR tools using an EM algorithm. Shared clonotype analysis was performed with the tcR package in R, normalizing sharing by the product of cloneset sizes. To study raw recombination without the effects of thymic and clonal selection, out-of-frame nonproductive sequences were analyzed. TCRdb took the public reads, trimmed them with fastp at Q25, ran MiXCR for clone calling and kept in-frame beta chains. All rows with the same CDR3 protein become a single entry with the most common DNA and genes. TCRdb assigned the V and J calls; the authors' analysis was not used. This sample comprises under 300,000 distinct CDR3 sequences, approximately 5.9% of them detected only once. More than 12% of the sample rests with the top ten.

Another study also made use of these data, one on T cells expressing NK-cell markers. The second paper further reports: TCR beta-chain repertoires were profiled in sorted CD3+CD56+NKG2C+, CD3+CD56+NKG2C- and CD3+CD56-NKG2C+ T-cell subsets from eight donors. Among the eight sequenced donors, seven were HCMV-seropositive and one was HCMV-seronegative. To restrict sorting to alphabetaTCR-expressing T cells, an anti-gammadeltaTCR antibody was added in several experiments. For several donors, the dominant CD3+CD56+NKG2C+ clonotypes were among the top 10 CD8+ clonotypes and accounted for about 1.0-8% of CD8+ T cells. Those dominant clonotypes were again the most abundant among CD3+CD56-NKG2C+ cells in a handful of donors, at about 28.3-65%. It remained unclear whether the expanded NKG2C-expressing T cell clones were specific for HCMV antigens. The study sequenced eight donors, all healthy volunteers chosen at random: three men and five women. A commercial ELISA kit detecting HCMV-specific IgG in serum was used to determine HCMV serostatus. Reads were demultiplexed and grouped by UMI with MIGEC, and clonotypes were assembled and quantified with MiTCR. To exclude erroneous sequences, any TCR cDNA sequence not supported by at least two reads was discarded. The tcR package was used for downstream repertoire analysis, and clonotypes were matched between fractions using CDR3 nucleotide sequence together with V segment. VDJmatch was used to annotate antigen specificity against VDJdb, with one amino acid substitution allowed in CDR3.

The clonotype comes from a woman aged 18-29 years in good health. The sequence joins TRBV4-2 to TRBJ2-1, and possibly TRBD1, on 6 matching bases. The specimen sequenced was CD8+ T cells sorted from blood. Here the CDR3 is given as CASSQDQGGSYNEQFF. The sequence in DNA is TGTGCCAGCAGCCAAGATCAAGGGGGCTCCTACAATGAGCAGTTCTTC.